The clone carrying this T cell receptor beta chain has a handful of counts. The data originate from a study of cytomegalovirus exposure and HLA in healthy donors. PCR employed 60 Vbeta and 13 Jbeta primers. Clones were read by immunoSEQ multiplex PCR, and TCRdb kept only the in-frame ones, dropping some. This sample yields around 150,000 clones, of which 60% to 80% are seen a single time; roughly 7.8% belongs to the top ten. The CDR3 spans 14 residues. The germline V gene encodes CDR1 SGHRS and CDR2 YFSETQ. Trimming took off 0 bases at V and 5 bases at J, with 8 bases between the two ends. This receptor was obtained from a woman aged 40 to 49 in good health and CMV-seropositive. Sequenced sample: PBMCs. The chain is built from TRBV5-1 and TRBJ1-4; D ambiguous. The CDR3 reads CASSLGYGNEKLFF. CDR3 sequence (DNA): TGCGCCAGCAGCTTGGGGTACGGGAATGAAAAACTGTTTTTT.